The 26 T cell receptor beta chains below come from one sample, sequenced in a study of T-cell reconstitution after alpha-beta-depleted transplantation in children. Unique molecular identifiers were built into the TCRbeta library. TCRdb called the PCR reads again in MiXCR, with one record for every CDR3 protein. The repertoire holds 750,000 to 950,000 distinct CDR3 sequences, with 15% to 20% as singletons. Sample: PBMCs, mostly from graft donor cells, taken 360 days after TCRalphabeta/CD19-depleted stem cell transplant. Receptor source: a male patient younger than 18 who had a stem cell transplant for acute lymphoblastic leukemia, so the T cells may come from the graft donor.

V usage is TRBV7-2 and J usage is TRBJ2-1, with 9 bases lining up with TRBD1. With 3 bases clipped from V and 6 bases from J, the junction kept 6 bases outside the gene matches. The CDR3 length is 15 residues. The germline V gene encodes CDR1 SGHTA and CDR2 FQGNSA. CDR3 bases: TGTGCCAGCAGCTTCGGGCTGACAGGGGGCAATGAGCAGTTCTTC. Protein: CASSFGLTGGNEQFF. The full variable domain, completed using reference TRBV7-2 and TRBJ2-1, is GAGVSQSPSNKVTEKGKDVELRCDPISGHTALYWYRQSLGQGLEFLIYFQGNSAPDKSGLPSDRFSAERTGGSVSTLTIQRTQQEDSAVYLCASSFGLTGGNEQFFGPGTRLTVL.

CDR3: CASSPQGQGGNEQFF. The CDR3 nucleotides are TGCGCCAGCAGCCCCCAGGGACAGGGTGGCAATGAGCAGTTCTTC. The V and J genes are TRBV5-1 and TRBJ2-1; 9 bases line up with TRBD1. CDR1 SGHRS and CDR2 YFSETQ come from the germline V gene. V dropped 4 bases and J dropped 6; count of bases not matched to a gene: 8. CDR3 length: 15 amino acids.

This sequence joins TRBV27 and TRBJ1-5; D may be TRBD1 (6 bases). V gave up 8 bases and J gave up 2 bases, with 13 bases separating them. The CDR3 contains 14 residues. Germline CDR1 is MNHEY and CDR2 is SMNVEV (reference sequence). In nucleotides, the CDR3 is TGTGCCAGCCGGGCAGGGGTGGGCAATCAGCCCCAGCATTTT. Translated: CASRAGVGNQPQHF.

The chain has TRBV7-9 and TRBJ2-5; D call uncertain. V shed 5 bases and J shed 1 base, with 14 bases lying between them. Germline V gene sequence: CDR1 SEHNR, CDR2 FQNEAQ (reference sequence). There are 15 residues in the CDR3. CDR3 sequence: CASSLRALPQETQYF. In DNA form, the CDR3 reads TGTGCCAGCAGCCTCCGGGCTTTACCCCAAGAGACCCAGTACTTC.

This clonotype was found many times. This rearrangement joins TRBV5-1 to TRBJ2-5; tentatively, D is TRBD1 (6 bases). V lost 2 bases, J lost 0 bases, and 8 bases lay in between. This CDR3 comprises 14 residues. CDR1 is SGHRS, CDR2 YFSETQ, per germline. CDR3 amino acids: CASSFGTYQETQYF. The CDR3 DNA follows: TGCGCCAGCAGCTTTGGGACATACCAAGAGACCCAGTACTTC.

This clonotype has more than one count but fewer than ten. This chain uses TRBV5-1 with TRBJ2-1, with TRBD2 matching over 7 bases. Per germline, CDR1 SGHRS and CDR2 YFSETQ. V was clipped by 3 bases and J by 2 bases; unmatched bases: 2. CDR3 length: 14 amino acids. For the CDR3, the DNA is TGCGCCAGCAGCTGGGGACTACCCTACAATGAGCAGTTCTTC. Translated: CASSWGLPYNEQFF.

This clonotype was detected only a few times. The chain carries TRBV25-1 and TRBJ1-3; D gene ambiguous. The ends were cut back, 1 base at V and 7 bases at J, with 29 bases in the middle. CDR1 is MGHDK, CDR2 SYGVNS, per germline. This CDR3 is built from 20 residues. The CDR3 DNA sequence: TGTGCCAGCAGTGAATTTATCGAGCCGGAAGGGATAATATCGGAGAACACCATATATTTT. As protein: CASSEFIEPEGIISENTIYF.

The chain has TRBV14 and TRBJ2-1; D gene ambiguous. V lost 1 base, J lost 0 bases, and 10 bases lay in between. Per germline, CDR1 SGHDN and CDR2 FVKESK. The CDR3 totals 16 residues. This chain's CDR3 is CASSQGSARSYNEQFF. In DNA form, the CDR3 reads TGTGCCAGCAGCCAAGGCTCGGCCCGCTCCTACAATGAGCAGTTCTTC.

The V call is TRBV14, the J call TRBJ2-7, with 8 bases matching TRBD2. Trimming removed 6 bases from V and 1 base from J; junction bases left unmatched: 8. Per the germline V gene, CDR1 is SGHDN and CDR2 is FVKESK. The length of the CDR3 is 15 residues. DNA of the CDR3: TGTGCCAGCAGTCCCTTAGCGGGACCGTCCTACGAGCAGTACTTC. Residues: CASSPLAGPSYEQYF.

This sequence joins TRBV10-3 and TRBJ2-1; 9 positions match TRBD2. The CDR3 has 16 residues. From germline, CDR1 is ENHRY and CDR2 SYGVKD. Losses at the gene ends were 7 bases for V and 6 bases for J; bases not matched to a gene: 13. The CDR3 here is CAIKKVGGSGGNEQFF. In nucleotides, the CDR3 is TGTGCCATCAAGAAGGTGGGAGGTAGCGGGGGCAATGAGCAGTTCTTC.

The table lists this clonotype with a few counts. Here the CDR3 DNA reads TGTGCCAGCAGTCCGTCCGGTCCGGGGGAGCAGTACTTC. Translated: CASSPSGPGEQYF. The genes are TRBV6-6 and TRBJ2-7, with D maybe TRBD2 (5 bases). This CDR3 is 13 amino acids long. From germline, CDR1 is MNHNY and CDR2 SVGAGI (reference sequence). Trimming cost V 5 bases and J 7 bases, with 15 bases left between them.

This clonotype showed up just a few times. The chain combines TRBV20-1 with TRBJ2-1; 10 bases agree with TRBD2. The junction had 13 bases not matched to a gene; V was cut back by 5 bases and J by 12 bases. CDR3 length: 14 residues. Germline V gene sequence: CDR1 DFQATT, CDR2 SNEGSKA (reference sequence). The CDR3, as DNA: TGCAGTGCTTCCGGTCTAGCGGGAGCTGTGGCGCAGTTCTTC. Translating gives CSASGLAGAVAQFF.

The rearrangement uses TRBV3-1 and TRBJ2-7; 9 bases align to TRBD2. CDR3 length: 15 residues. With V trimmed by 0 bases and J by 5 bases, 5 bases remained unmatched. The germline V gene encodes CDR1 LGHDT and CDR2 YNNKEL (reference sequence). CDR3 in amino acids: CASSQDLASGNEQYF. CDR3 sequence (DNA): TGTGCCAGCAGCCAAGATTTAGCTAGCGGGAACGAGCAGTACTTC.

This chain connects TRBV11-1 to TRBJ2-6; unclear D gene. The CDR3 is 19 residues long. With 5 bases removed from V and 0 bases from J, the gap between germline ends came to 20 bases. Germline V gene lookup returns CDR1 SGHAT and CDR2 FQDESV (reference sequence). Here the CDR3 DNA reads TGTGCCAGCAGCGAGTACGGGTCCCGATTTTACTCTGGGGCCAACGTCCTGACTTTC. This codes for CASSEYGSRFYSGANVLTF.

This clonotype showed up just a few times. The chain recombines TRBV20-1 with TRBJ2-7; a weak D match, TRBD2 (6 bases). The CDR3 covers 13 residues. Looked up from germline, CDR1 is DFQATT and CDR2 is SNEGSKA (reference sequence). The V end lost 3 bases, the J end lost 3 bases, and 12 bases lay between the germline ends. CDR3 in DNA: TGCAGTGCTAGGCTAGCGAATGTCTACGAGCAGTACTTC. This sequence encodes CSARLANVYEQYF.

This sequence joins TRBV15 and TRBJ2-7; D may be TRBD1 (6 bases). The CDR3 loop spans 12 amino acids. The V and J ends lost 8 bases and 3 bases respectively, with 11 bases between them. Germline V gives CDR1 LNHNV, CDR2 YYDKDF (reference sequence). CDR3 protein: CATPQGGYEQYF. CDR3 DNA sequence: TGTGCCACCCCACAGGGCGGCTACGAGCAGTACTTC. Based on the CDR3 plus reference TRBV15 and TRBJ2-7, the full variable domain is DAMVIQNPRYQVTQFGKPVTLSCSQTLNHNVMYWYQQKSSQAPKLLFHYYDKDFNNEADTPDNFQSRRPNTSFCFLDIRSPGLGDTAMYLCATPQGGYEQYFGPGTRLTVT.

This chain links TRBV13 with TRBJ2-2; D is uncertain. This CDR3 spans 13 amino acids. V gave up 3 bases and J gave up 6 bases, with 8 bases separating them. Germline V gene lookup returns CDR1 PRHDT and CDR2 FYEKMQ (reference sequence). The CDR3 region has the DNA TGTGCCAGCAGCTTTATTGTCTCCGGGGAGCTGTTTTTT. Amino acids: CASSFIVSGELFF. Using reference TRBV13 and TRBJ2-2 for the parts outside the CDR3, the full variable domain is AAGVIQSPRHLIKEKRETATLKCYPIPRHDTVYWYQQGPGQDPQFLISFYEKMQSDKGSIPDRFSAQQFSDYHSELNMSSLELGDSALYFCASSFIVSGELFFGEGSRLTVL.

The chain carries TRBV13 and TRBJ2-1; D gene ambiguous. Judging by the DNA end, TRBJ2-7 fits better; the J call may be wrong. Germline V gene sequence: CDR1 PRHDT, CDR2 FYEKMQ (reference sequence). The CDR3 is 15 residues long. Here the CDR3 reads CASSKISRTYNEQYF. The CDR3 bases are TGTGCCAGCAGCAAGATATCACGGACCTACAATGAGCAGTACTTC.

This clonotype has a handful of counts. The chain has TRBV5-1 and TRBJ2-7; the match to TRBD2 covers 12 bases. Germline loops: CDR1 SGHRS, CDR2 YFSETQ. Trimming took 3 bases from V and 6 from J; bases not matched to a gene: 4. The CDR3 runs to 14 residues. The CDR3 region has the DNA TGCGCCAGCAGCTCTAGCGGGAGGGCCCTCGAGCAGTACTTC. Translated, it gives CASSSSGRALEQYF. Based on the CDR3 plus reference TRBV5-1 and TRBJ2-7, the full variable domain is KAGVTQTPRYLIKTRGQQVTLSCSPISGHRSVSWYQQTPGQGLQFLFEYFSETQRNKGNFPGRFSGRQFSNSRSEMNVSTLELGDSALYLCASSSSGRALEQYFGPGTRLTVT.

Many counts were recorded for this clonotype. The chain links TRBV20-1 to TRBJ1-3; D unclear. Germline V gene lookup returns CDR1 DFQATT and CDR2 SNEGSKA (reference sequence). The CDR3 has 11 amino acids. The germline V and J ends were trimmed by 3 bases and 4 bases, with 4 bases remaining between them. The CDR3 DNA reads TGCAGTGCTAGTTCCGGAAACACCATATATTTT. It yields the protein CSASSGNTIYF.

The chain is built from TRBV11-2 and TRBJ2-3, with 7 bases lining up with TRBD2. CDR1 and CDR2 from the germline V gene are SGHAT and FQNNGV. The CDR3 has 14 amino acids. V gave up 1 base and J gave up 7 bases; unmatched junction bases: 5. For the CDR3, the DNA is TGTGCCAGCAGCTTAGTGCGGGAGAAATATACGCAGTATTTT. Translating it yields CASSLVREKYTQYF. The variable domain in full, with the rest retrieved from reference TRBV11-2 and TRBJ2-3, is EAGVAQSPRYKIIEKRQSVAFWCNPISGHATLYWYQQILGQGPKLLIQFQNNGVVDDSQLPKDRFSAERLKGVDSTLKIQPAKLEDSAVYLCASSLVREKYTQYFGPGTRLTVL.

This clonotype has more than one count but fewer than ten. This chain uses TRBV5-6 with TRBJ2-7; D is ambiguous. CDR1 is SGHDT, CDR2 YYEEEE, per germline. CDR3 size: 14 residues. V gave up 1 base and J gave up 5 bases, with 13 bases separating them. The CDR3 region is CASSLPGWKDEQYF. The CDR3, as DNA: TGTGCCAGCAGCTTGCCAGGTTGGAAGGACGAGCAGTACTTC.

This clonotype was seen more than once but under ten times. The chain is built from TRBV7-9 and TRBJ2-1, with TRBD2 matching over 7 bases. Germline lookup yields CDR1 SEHNR and CDR2 FQNEAQ (reference sequence). With V trimmed by 5 bases and J by 0 bases, 7 bases remained unmatched. The CDR3 loop spans 16 amino acids. CDR3 DNA: TGTGCCAGCAGCCCCAGACTAGCCAGCTCCTACAATGAGCAGTTCTTC. Encoded protein: CASSPRLASSYNEQFF.

This rearrangement joins TRBV5-1 to TRBJ2-5; 7 positions agree with TRBD2. CDR1 is SGHRS and CDR2 is YFSETQ in the germline V gene. The CDR3 spans 17 residues. V shed 2 bases and J 7 bases; nucleotides not matched to a gene: 17. CDR3: CASSFANSGTTPGTQYF. CDR3 DNA: TGCGCCAGCAGCTTCGCGAACTCCGGGACTACACCAGGGACCCAGTACTTC.

This clonotype was seen repeatedly, ten times or more. V is TRBV12-3 or TRBV12-4 and J is TRBJ2-5; no clear D. V was shortened by 2 bases and J by 1 base, with 5 bases between the two germline ends. The CDR3 extends over 13 amino acids. DNA of the CDR3: TGTGCCAGCAGTTTATCCCTCCAAGAGACCCAGTACTTC. Residues: CASSLSLQETQYF.

This rearrangement joins TRBV11-3 to TRBJ1-1, with 7 bases that match TRBD1. The CDR3 length is 17 residues. Germline CDR1 is SGHNT and CDR2 is YENEEA. V was clipped by 1 base and J by 5 bases; unmatched bases: 13. The CDR3 is CASSLVSGTVNRTEAFF. As DNA, the CDR3 is TGTGCCAGCAGCTTAGTGTCTGGGACAGTCAACAGGACTGAAGCTTTCTTT.